What follows describes a single T cell receptor (beta chain). Antigen specificity is unknown. This sample was included in a study of response to subunit inactivated influenza vaccine. Broader study findings: Only a handful of new T cells, the authors suggested, are recruited with each seasonal influenza vaccination.

The CDR3 consists of 13 residues. Germline V gene sequence: CDR1 MNHEY, CDR2 SVGEGT. Trimming at V came to 6 bases and at J to 7 bases, leaving 5 bases not matched to a gene. TCRdb ran MiXCR on the RT-PCR reads and lists one entry per CDR3 protein. In the table there are around 490,000 distinct CDR3 sequences, 6% to 9% of which are singletons. The chain joins TRBV6-2 or TRBV6-3 to TRBJ2-1; 8 bases are a match to TRBD2. Here the sequenced sample was PBMCs from blood, taken approximately 25 months after vaccination. The receptor comes from a man in his fifties or sixties who received an inactivated influenza vaccine. The CDR3 spells CASRGTSSNEQFF. The CDR3 DNA reads as TGTGCCAGCAGAGGGACTAGTTCAAATGAGCAGTTCTTC.